The 27 T cell receptor beta chains given below trace back to one sample, sequenced in a study of blood T cell repertoires in COVID-19. TCRdb's copy holds only in-frame clones and misses some; the assay was immunoSEQ multiplex PCR. The sample carries about 140,000 clones, about nine tenths recorded once. Sequencing used peripheral blood. The source of these receptors is a human donor with COVID-19, enrolled during active disease. The donor label of this sample is uncertain.

The genes are TRBV18 and TRBJ1-1, with 7 bases fitting TRBD1. The V gene's germline CDR1 is KGHSH and CDR2 LQKENI. V lost 2 bases to trimming and J lost 1 base; unmatched junction nucleotides: 7. CDR3 length: 16 amino acids. CDR3: CASSPSKGAGNTEAFF. CDR3 DNA sequence: TGTGCCAGCTCACCAAGTAAGGGGGCGGGGAACACTGAAGCTTTCTTT.

The rearrangement uses TRBV19 and TRBJ2-5, with D uncertain. The germline V gene encodes CDR1 LNHDA and CDR2 SQIVND (reference sequence). The CDR3 has 15 residues. The V gene lost 1 base and the J gene lost 0 bases, with 9 bases spanning the gap. The CDR3 loop reads CASSIAFSDQETQYF. CDR3 nucleotide sequence: TGTGCCAGTAGTATAGCTTTCTCGGACCAAGAGACCCAGTACTTC.

The genes are TRBV7-3 and TRBJ2-3; D is unclear. CDR3 length: 14 amino acids. The germline V and J ends were trimmed by 5 bases and 4 bases, with 13 bases remaining between them. Germline loops: CDR1 SGHTA, CDR2 FQGTGA. CDR3 residues: CASSLGSSPDTQYF. CDR3 bases: TGTGCCAGCAGCCTCGGGTCTTCACCAGATACGCAGTATTTT.

The V and J genes are TRBV11-2 and TRBJ2-7; a weak D match, TRBD2 (6 bases). V gave up 0 bases and J gave up 4 bases, with 13 bases separating them. The germline V gene encodes CDR1 SGHAT and CDR2 FQNNGV. The CDR3 loop spans 15 amino acids. CDR3 DNA: TGTGCCAGCAGCTTAGACTCAACAGGAGGGTACGAGCAGTACTTC. It specifies CASSLDSTGGYEQYF.

This sequence joins TRBV9 and TRBJ1-2; a weak D match, TRBD1 (5 bases). The CDR3 extends over 16 amino acids. Trimming stripped 5 bases from V and 0 bases from J, with 17 bases between. CDR1 SGDLS and CDR2 YYNGEE come from the germline V gene. CDR3 sequence (DNA): TGTGCCAGCAGAGACGGCCAGGGTGCAGCTAACTATGGCTACACCTTC. Protein: CASRDGQGAANYGYTF. Together with reference TRBV9 and TRBJ1-2, the CDR3 gives the full variable domain: DSGVTQTPKHLITATGQRVTLRCSPRSGDLSVYWYQQSLDQGLQFLIQYYNGEERAKGNILERFSAQQFPDLHSELNLSSLELGDSALYFCASRDGQGAANYGYTFGSGTRLTVV.

This clone has ten or more counts. CDR3 bases: TGCGCCAGCAGCTCGAAAAGCAGGTCCACTGAAGCTTTCTTT. This encodes CASSSKSRSTEAFF. V gene TRBV5-1 combines with J gene TRBJ1-1, with D unresolved. The CDR3 is 14 residues long. The V and J ends lost 3 bases and 4 bases respectively, with 13 bases between them. Germline lookup yields CDR1 SGHRS and CDR2 YFSETQ.

The chain recombines TRBV5-4 with TRBJ1-6, with 7 bases that match TRBD1. After removal of 4 bases from V and 5 bases from J, the junction contained 6 bases not matched to a gene. Germline V CDR1 and CDR2: SGHNT, YYREEE (reference sequence). This CDR3 region has 15 residues. The CDR3 DNA reads TGTGCCAGCAGCCGAGGGACAGCCGATAATTCACCCCTCCACTTT. Its translation is CASSRGTADNSPLHF.

This rearrangement joins TRBV7-8 to TRBJ1-5; D is unclear. CDR1 and CDR2 from the germline V gene are SGHVS and FQNEAQ. V lost 2 bases and J 0 bases, leaving 8 bases between the germline ends. The CDR3 runs to 15 residues. CDR3 loop: CASSLFYDSNQPQHF. Here the CDR3 DNA reads TGTGCCAGCAGCTTATTCTACGATAGCAATCAGCCCCAGCATTTT.

The chain joins TRBV9 to TRBJ1-1, with D unresolved. Per the germline V gene, CDR1 is SGDLS and CDR2 is YYNGEE. This CDR3 contains 13 residues. The germline V and J ends were trimmed by 0 bases and 1 base, with 4 bases remaining between them. The CDR3, as DNA: TGTGCCAGCAGCGTAGTGGCGAACACTGAAGCTTTCTTT. Translation gives CASSVVANTEAFF.

The V and J genes are TRBV3-1 (or the pseudogene TRBV3-2) and TRBJ1-2, with D unresolved. V lost 5 bases and J 1 base, leaving 8 bases between the germline ends. The length of the CDR3 is 13 residues. Germline CDR1 is LGHDT and CDR2 is YNNKEL (reference sequence). CDR3 in amino acids: CASSYDINYGYTF. The CDR3 DNA sequence: TGTGCCAGCAGCTACGACATTAACTATGGCTACACCTTC.

This clone came up a few times. The same CDR3 is also encoded by other DNA sequences in this sample. V gene TRBV18 combines with J gene TRBJ1-6, with D uncertain. CDR3 length: 14 residues. CDR1 is KGHSH, CDR2 LQKENI, per germline. V lost 3 bases and J lost 7, with 10 bases in between. The CDR3 sequence is CASSPSIENSPLHF. The CDR3 bases are TGTGCCAGCTCACCCTCCATAGAGAATTCACCCCTCCACTTT.

The gene calls are TRBV9 and TRBJ2-7; 9 nucleotides line up with TRBD2. CDR1 and CDR2 from the germline V gene are SGDLS and YYNGEE. V shed 3 bases, J shed 2 bases, and the junction held 6 bases outside the gene matches. This CDR3 is built from 15 residues. The CDR3 region has the DNA TGTGCCAGCAGCGGAGACCCTAGCGGGGCCTACGAGCAGTACTTC. Encoded protein: CASSGDPSGAYEQYF.

The CDR3 nucleotides are TGTGCCAGCAACCAGGGACAGGGGAACACCGGGGAGCTGTTTTTT. Protein sequence: CASNQGQGNTGELFF. V and J are TRBV6-5 and TRBJ2-2; TRBD1 aligns across 9 bases. Germline loops: CDR1 MNHEY, CDR2 SVGAGI. Trimming removed 7 bases from V and 1 base from J; junction bases left unmatched: 4. This CDR3 contains 15 residues.

J is TRBJ2-7 and V is TRBV9, with a tentative D call TRBD2 (6 bases). Trimming stripped 2 bases from V and 2 bases from J, with 11 bases between. Germline lookup yields CDR1 SGDLS and CDR2 YYNGEE. The CDR3 is 14 residues long. The CDR3 nucleotides read TGTGCCAGCAGCGTGGGACTTGGGACCTACGAGCAGTACTTC. It translates to CASSVGLGTYEQYF.

This rearrangement joins TRBV5-1 to TRBJ2-7; 12 nucleotides line up with TRBD1. Germline-derived CDR1 and CDR2 are SGHRS and YFSETQ. Germline trimming cut 4 bases from V and 5 bases from J; bases unmatched to any gene: 4. The CDR3 runs to 14 residues. Written as DNA, the CDR3 is TGCGCCAGCAGCCCCGGGACAGGGGGCCACGAGCAGTACTTC. This translates into CASSPGTGGHEQYF.

CDR3 loop: CASSLGPGRGYTF. The CDR3 nucleotides read TGTGCCAGTAGTTTGGGCCCTGGTAGGGGCTACACCTTC. J is TRBJ1-2 and V is TRBV19, with no clear D. The CDR3 is 13 amino acids. V was shortened by 5 bases and J by 8 bases, with 15 bases between the two germline ends. In germline, CDR1 is LNHDA, CDR2 SQIVND (reference sequence).

This chain connects TRBV6-5 to TRBJ2-7; D perhaps matches TRBD1 (5 bases). Trimming stripped 7 bases from V and 2 bases from J, with 9 bases between. The CDR3 is 12 residues long. Germline-derived CDR1 and CDR2 are MNHEY and SVGAGI. The CDR3 nucleotides are TGTGCCAGCACCGACAGTACCTACGAGCAGTACTTC. Translation: CASTDSTYEQYF.

The genes are TRBV12-3 or TRBV12-4 and TRBJ1-1; 9 bases agree with TRBD1. V lost 6 bases and J lost 7; bases outside the gene matches: 3. The CDR3 runs 12 residues. CDR3 region: CASSRQGDEAFF. The CDR3 nucleotides read TGTGCCAGCAGCCGACAGGGGGATGAAGCTTTCTTT.

J is TRBJ2-1 and V is TRBV28; 7 bases match TRBD2. V shed 8 bases, J shed 3 bases, and the junction held 13 bases outside the gene matches. Germline V gene sequence: CDR1 MDHEN, CDR2 SYDVKM. The CDR3 is 16 amino acids. In DNA form, the CDR3 reads TGTGCCAGCGAAAGTGGGGGGAGGGCGGGCTACAATGAGCAGTTCTTC. Its translation is CASESGGRAGYNEQFF.

The V call is TRBV5-5, the J call TRBJ2-1; 7 nucleotides line up with TRBD2. The CDR3 is made up of 17 amino acids. V was pared by 2 bases and J by 3 bases, with 11 bases of the junction left unmatched. Germline CDR1 and CDR2: SGHKS and YYEKEE (reference sequence). The CDR3 region is CASSFSLAGQLYNEQFF. The CDR3 DNA reads TGTGCCAGCAGCTTTAGCTTAGCGGGCCAGCTCTACAATGAGCAGTTCTTC.

This chain connects TRBV6-5 to TRBJ2-5; a weak D match, TRBD1 (5 bases). This CDR3 comprises 13 residues. Germline values: CDR1 MNHEY, CDR2 SVGAGI. Trimming left V 7 bases short and J 4 bases short, with 13 bases between. For the CDR3, the DNA is TGTGCCAGCACCCCCCCAGGGTTAGAGACCCAGTACTTC. Its translation: CASTPPGLETQYF.

This clone was picked up one time. The chain couples TRBV10-3 to TRBJ1-6; maybe TRBD1 (5 bases). This CDR3 is built from 14 residues. Per the germline V gene, CDR1 is ENHRY and CDR2 is SYGVKD. Trimming removed 6 bases at V and 7 bases at J, with 13 bases between. Here the CDR3 DNA reads TGTGCCATCAGGACGGACGGGGGGAATTCACCCCTCCACTTT. Encoded protein: CAIRTDGGNSPLHF.

A few counts support this clone. V usage is TRBV24-1 and J usage is TRBJ2-1; D is uncertain. The CDR3 sequence is 16 residues long. Germline CDR1 is KGHDR and CDR2 is SFDVKD. The germline V and J ends were trimmed by 0 bases and 3 bases, with 11 bases remaining between them. Written as DNA, the CDR3 is TGTGCCACCAGTGATTTGGCGAGAGGAAGCTACAATGAGCAGTTCTTC. It is translated as CATSDLARGSYNEQFF.

The count of this clone is one. CDR3 in DNA: TGTGCCAGCAGTCCCGAGCCGAACACTGAAGCTTTCTTT. Translation gives CASSPEPNTEAFF. The chain has TRBV12-3 or TRBV12-4 and TRBJ1-1, with D hard to call. The V gene lost 5 bases and the J gene lost 1 base, with 8 bases spanning the gap. This CDR3 has 13 amino acids.

The V and J genes are TRBV13 and TRBJ2-7; maybe TRBD2 (7 bases). Trimming shortened V by 0 bases and J by 0 bases, and 9 bases separated the two germline ends. The V gene's germline CDR1 is PRHDT and CDR2 FYEKMQ (reference sequence). The CDR3 length is 15 residues. The CDR3 region is CASSLGRGPSYEQYF. The CDR3, as DNA: TGTGCCAGCAGCTTAGGGCGGGGGCCCTCCTACGAGCAGTACTTC.

The rearrangement uses TRBV4-1 and TRBJ1-6; D might be TRBD1 (6 bases). Germline-derived CDR1 and CDR2 are MGHRA and YSYEKL. V lost 5 bases to trimming and J lost 8 bases, with 10 bases between them. The CDR3 is 13 residues long. CDR3 protein: CASSLGADSPLHF. For the CDR3, the DNA is TGCGCCAGCAGCTTGGGGGCCGATTCACCCCTCCACTTT.

The chain links TRBV7-2 to TRBJ1-3; D is uncertain. The CDR3 extends over 16 amino acids. Germline CDR1 reads SGHTA; CDR2 reads FQGNSA. Trimming removed 5 bases from V and 1 base from J, with 15 bases in between. The CDR3 is CASSLHGSGSGNTIYF. Here the CDR3 DNA reads TGTGCCAGCAGCCTACATGGCTCGGGGTCTGGAAACACCATATATTTT.